This TCR beta chain was obtained from a study of identical twins. V shed 5 bases and J 7 bases; nucleotides not matched to a gene: 5. In germline, CDR1 is LNHDA, CDR2 SQIVND (reference sequence). This CDR3 has 13 amino acids. Template switching added a universal primer site; cDNA carried unique molecular identifiers. From the 5' RACE reads, TCRdb called clonotypes with MiXCR, one entry per CDR3 protein. Here the sample spans roughly 1,500,000 distinct CDR3 sequences, 25% to 35% being singletons. The V and J genes are TRBV19 and TRBJ1-1, with 9 bases identical to TRBD1. This receptor was taken from a newborn girl in good health. Specimen: cord blood. CDR3 sequence (DNA): TGTGCCAGTAGTGCCCGACAGGGGGGTGAAGCTTTCTTT. It specifies CASSARQGGEAFF.